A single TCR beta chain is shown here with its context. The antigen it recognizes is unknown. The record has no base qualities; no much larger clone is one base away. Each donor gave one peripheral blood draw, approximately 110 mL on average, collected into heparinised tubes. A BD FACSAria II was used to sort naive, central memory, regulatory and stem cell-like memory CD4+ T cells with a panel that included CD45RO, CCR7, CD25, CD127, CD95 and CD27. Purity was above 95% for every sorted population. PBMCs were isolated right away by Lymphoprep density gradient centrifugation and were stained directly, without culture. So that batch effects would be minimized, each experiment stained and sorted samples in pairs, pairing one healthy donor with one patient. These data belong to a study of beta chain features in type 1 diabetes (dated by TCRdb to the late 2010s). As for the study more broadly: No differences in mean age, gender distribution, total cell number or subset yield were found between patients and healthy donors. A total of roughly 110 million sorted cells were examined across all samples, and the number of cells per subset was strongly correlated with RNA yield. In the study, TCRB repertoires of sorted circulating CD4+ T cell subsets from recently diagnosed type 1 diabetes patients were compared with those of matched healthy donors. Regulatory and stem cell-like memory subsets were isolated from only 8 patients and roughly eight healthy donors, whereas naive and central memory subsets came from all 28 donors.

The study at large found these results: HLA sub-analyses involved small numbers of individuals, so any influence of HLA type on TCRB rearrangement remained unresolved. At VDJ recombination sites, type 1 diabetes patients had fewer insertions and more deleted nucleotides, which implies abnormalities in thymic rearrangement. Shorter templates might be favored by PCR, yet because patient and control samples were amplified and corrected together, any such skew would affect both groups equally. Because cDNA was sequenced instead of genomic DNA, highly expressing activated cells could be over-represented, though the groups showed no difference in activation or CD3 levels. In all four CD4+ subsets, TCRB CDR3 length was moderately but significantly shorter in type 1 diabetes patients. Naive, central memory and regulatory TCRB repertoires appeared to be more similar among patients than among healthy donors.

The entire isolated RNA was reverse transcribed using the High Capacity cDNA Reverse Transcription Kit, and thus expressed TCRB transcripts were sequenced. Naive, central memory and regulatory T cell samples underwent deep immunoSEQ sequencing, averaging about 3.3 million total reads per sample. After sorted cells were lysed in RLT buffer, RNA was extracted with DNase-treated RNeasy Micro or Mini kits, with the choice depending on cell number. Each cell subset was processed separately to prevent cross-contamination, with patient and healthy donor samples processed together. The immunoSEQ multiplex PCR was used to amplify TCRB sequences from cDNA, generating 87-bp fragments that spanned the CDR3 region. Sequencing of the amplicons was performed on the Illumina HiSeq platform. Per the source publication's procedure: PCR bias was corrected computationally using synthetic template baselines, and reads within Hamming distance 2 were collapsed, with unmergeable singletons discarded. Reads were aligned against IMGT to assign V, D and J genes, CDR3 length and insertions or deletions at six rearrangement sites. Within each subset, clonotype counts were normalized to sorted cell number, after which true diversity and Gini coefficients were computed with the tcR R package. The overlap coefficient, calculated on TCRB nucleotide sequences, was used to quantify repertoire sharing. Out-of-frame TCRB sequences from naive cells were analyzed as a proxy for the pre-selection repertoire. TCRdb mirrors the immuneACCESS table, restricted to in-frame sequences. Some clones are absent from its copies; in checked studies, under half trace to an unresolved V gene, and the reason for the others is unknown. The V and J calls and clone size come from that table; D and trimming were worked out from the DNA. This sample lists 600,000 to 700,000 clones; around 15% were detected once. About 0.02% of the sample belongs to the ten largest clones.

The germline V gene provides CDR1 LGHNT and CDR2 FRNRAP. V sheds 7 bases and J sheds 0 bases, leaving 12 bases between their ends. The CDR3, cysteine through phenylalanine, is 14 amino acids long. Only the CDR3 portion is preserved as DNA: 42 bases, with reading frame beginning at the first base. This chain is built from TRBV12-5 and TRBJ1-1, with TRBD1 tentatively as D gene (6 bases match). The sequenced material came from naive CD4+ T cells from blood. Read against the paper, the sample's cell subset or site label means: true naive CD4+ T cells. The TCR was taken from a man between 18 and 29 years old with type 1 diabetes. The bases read TGTGCTAGTGCCACAGGGAGCTTGAACACTGAAGCTTTCTTT. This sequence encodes CASATGSLNTEAFF.